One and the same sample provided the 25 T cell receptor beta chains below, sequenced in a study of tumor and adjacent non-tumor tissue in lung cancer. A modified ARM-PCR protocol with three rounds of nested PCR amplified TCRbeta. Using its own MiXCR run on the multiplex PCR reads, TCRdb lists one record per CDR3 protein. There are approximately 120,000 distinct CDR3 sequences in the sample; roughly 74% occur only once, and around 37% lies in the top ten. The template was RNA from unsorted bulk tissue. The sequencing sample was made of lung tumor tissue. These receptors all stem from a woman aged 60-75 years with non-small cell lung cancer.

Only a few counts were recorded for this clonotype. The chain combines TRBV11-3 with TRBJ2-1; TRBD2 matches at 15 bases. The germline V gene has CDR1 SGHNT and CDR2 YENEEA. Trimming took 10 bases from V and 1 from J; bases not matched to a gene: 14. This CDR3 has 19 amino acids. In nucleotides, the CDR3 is TGTGCCAACAGGCGCCAGGGACTAGCGGGGGGAAGGTCCTACAATGAGCAGTTCTTC. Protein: CANRRQGLAGGRSYNEQFF. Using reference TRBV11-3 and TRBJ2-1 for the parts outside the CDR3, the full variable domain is EAGVVQSPRYKIIEKKQPVAFWCNPISGHNTLYWYLQNLGQGPELLIRYENEEAVDDSQLPKDRFSAERLKGVDSTLKIQPAELGDSAVYLCANRRQGLAGGRSYNEQFFGPGTRLTVL.

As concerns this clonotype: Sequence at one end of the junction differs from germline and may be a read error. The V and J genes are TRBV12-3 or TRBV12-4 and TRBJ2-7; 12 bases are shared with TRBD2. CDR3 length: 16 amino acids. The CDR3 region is CASNSRLAGVQYEQHF. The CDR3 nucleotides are TGTGCCAGCAATTCTAGACTAGCGGGGGTCCAATACGAGCAGCACTTC.

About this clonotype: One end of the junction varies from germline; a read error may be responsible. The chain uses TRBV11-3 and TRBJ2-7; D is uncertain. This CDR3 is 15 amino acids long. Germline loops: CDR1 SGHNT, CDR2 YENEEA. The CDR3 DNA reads TGTGCCAGCAGCTTACGGGTAGGGATCTCCTACGAGCAGTGCTTC. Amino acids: CASSLRVGISYEQCF.

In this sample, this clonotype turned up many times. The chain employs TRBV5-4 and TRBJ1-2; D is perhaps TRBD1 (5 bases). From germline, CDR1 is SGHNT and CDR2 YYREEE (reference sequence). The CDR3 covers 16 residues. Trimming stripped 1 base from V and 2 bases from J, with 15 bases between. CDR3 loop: CASSLRMAGWNYGYTF. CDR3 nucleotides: TGTGCCAGCAGCTTGAGAATGGCAGGGTGGAACTATGGCTACACCTTC.

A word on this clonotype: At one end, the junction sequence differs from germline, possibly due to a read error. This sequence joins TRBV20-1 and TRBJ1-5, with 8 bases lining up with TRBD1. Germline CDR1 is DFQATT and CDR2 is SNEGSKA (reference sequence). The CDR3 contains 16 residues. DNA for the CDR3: TGCAGTGTGGGTGGGACAGGCCGGCCGAGCAATCAGCCCCAGCATTTC. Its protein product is CSVGGTGRPSNQPQHF.

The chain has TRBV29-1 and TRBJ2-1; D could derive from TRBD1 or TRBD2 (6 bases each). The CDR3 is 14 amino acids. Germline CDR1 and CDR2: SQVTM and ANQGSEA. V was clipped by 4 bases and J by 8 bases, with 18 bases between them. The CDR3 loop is CSVGGLRGEYEQFF. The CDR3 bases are TGCAGCGTTGGAGGGTTGAGGGGGGAATATGAGCAGTTCTTC.

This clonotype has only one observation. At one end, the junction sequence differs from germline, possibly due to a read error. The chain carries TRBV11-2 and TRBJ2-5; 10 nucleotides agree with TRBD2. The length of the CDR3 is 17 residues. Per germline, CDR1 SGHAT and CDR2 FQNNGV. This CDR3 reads CTSSHELAGSVQETQYF. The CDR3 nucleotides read TGTACCAGCAGCCACGAACTAGCGGGGAGCGTCCAAGAGACCCAGTACTTC.

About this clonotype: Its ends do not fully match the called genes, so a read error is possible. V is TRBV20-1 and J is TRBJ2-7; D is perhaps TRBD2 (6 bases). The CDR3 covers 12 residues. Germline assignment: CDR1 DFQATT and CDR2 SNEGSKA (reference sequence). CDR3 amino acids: CSASGGTGEHYF. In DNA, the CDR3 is TGCAGTGCTAGCGGAGGAACGGGGGAGCATTACTTC.

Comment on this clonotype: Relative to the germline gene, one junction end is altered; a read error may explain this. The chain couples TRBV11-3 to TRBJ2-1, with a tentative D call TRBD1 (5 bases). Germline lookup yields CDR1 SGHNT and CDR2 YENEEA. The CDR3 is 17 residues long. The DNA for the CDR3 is TGTGCCAGCAGTTTAGAGTTGAATAGCTGGGGCCACAATGAGCAGTTCTTC. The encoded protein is CASSLELNSWGHNEQFF.

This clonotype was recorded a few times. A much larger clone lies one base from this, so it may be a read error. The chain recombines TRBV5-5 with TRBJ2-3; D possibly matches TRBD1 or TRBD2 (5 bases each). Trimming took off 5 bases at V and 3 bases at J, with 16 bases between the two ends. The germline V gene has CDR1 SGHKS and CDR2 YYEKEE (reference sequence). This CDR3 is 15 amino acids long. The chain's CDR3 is CASRPGSRRTDTQYF. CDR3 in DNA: TGTGCCAGCAGACCAGGGAGCCGACGTACAGATACGCAGTATTTT. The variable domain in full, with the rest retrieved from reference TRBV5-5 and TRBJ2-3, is DAGVTQSPTHLIKTRGQQVTLRCSPISGHKSVSWYQQVLGQGPQFIFQYYEKEERGRGNFPDRFSARQFPNYSSELNVNALLLGDSALYLCASRPGSRRTDTQYFGPGTRLTVL.

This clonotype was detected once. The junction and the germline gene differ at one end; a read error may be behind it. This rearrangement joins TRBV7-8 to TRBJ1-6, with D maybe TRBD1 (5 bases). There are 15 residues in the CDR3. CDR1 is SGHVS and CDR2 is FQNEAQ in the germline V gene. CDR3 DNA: TGTGCCAGCAGGTTCCATGACAGCGGTAATTTACCCCTCCACTTT. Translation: CASRFHDSGNLPLHF.

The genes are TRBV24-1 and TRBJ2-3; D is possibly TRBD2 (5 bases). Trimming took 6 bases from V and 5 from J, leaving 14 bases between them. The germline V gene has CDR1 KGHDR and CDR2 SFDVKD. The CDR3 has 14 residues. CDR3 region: CATSPGKVIDTQYF. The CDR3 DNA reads TGTGCCACCAGTCCCGGGAAGGTAATAGATACGCAGTATTTT.

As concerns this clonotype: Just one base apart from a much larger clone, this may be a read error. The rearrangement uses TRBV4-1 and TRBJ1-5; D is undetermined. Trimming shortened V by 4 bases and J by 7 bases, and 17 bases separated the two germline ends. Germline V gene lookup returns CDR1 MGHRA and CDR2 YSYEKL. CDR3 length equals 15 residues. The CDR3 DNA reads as TGCGCCAGCAGCCCCCCTGGGATTTTAAACCAGCCCCAGCATTTT. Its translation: CASSPPGILNQPQHF.

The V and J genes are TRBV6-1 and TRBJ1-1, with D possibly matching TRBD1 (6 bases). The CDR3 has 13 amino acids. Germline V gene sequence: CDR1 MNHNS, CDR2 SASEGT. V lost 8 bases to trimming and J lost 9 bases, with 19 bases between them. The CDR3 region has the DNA TGTGCCAGCCATACCGACAGGAGAACTAAAGCTTTCTTT. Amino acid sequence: CASHTDRRTKAFF.

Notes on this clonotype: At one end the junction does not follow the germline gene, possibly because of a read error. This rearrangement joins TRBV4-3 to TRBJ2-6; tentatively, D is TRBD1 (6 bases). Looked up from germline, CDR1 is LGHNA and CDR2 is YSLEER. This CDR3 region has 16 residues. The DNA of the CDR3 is TGCGCCAGCAGCCATCTACAGGGTGATGGGGGCAACGTCTTGACTTTC. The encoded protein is CASSHLQGDGGNVLTF.

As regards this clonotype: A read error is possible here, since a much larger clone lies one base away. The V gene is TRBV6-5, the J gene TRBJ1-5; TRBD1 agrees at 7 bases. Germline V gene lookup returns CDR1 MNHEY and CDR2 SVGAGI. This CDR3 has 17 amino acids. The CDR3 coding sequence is TGTGCCAGCAGTTACCCCCCCCGGGACAGAAATAATCAGGCCCAGCATTTT. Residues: CASSYPPRDRNNQAQHF.

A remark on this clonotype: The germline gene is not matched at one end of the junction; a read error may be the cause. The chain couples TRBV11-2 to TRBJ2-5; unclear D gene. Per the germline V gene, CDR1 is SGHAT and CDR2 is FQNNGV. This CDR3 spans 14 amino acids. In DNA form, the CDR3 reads TGTGTCAGTAGCTTAGCTGGCATGGTAGAGACCCAGTATTTC. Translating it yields CVSSLAGMVETQYF. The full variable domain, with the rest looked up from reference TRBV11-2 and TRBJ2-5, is EAGVAQSPRYKIIEKRQSVAFWCNPISGHATLYWYQQILGQGPKLLIQFQNNGVVDDSQLPKDRFSAERLKGVDSTLKIQPAKLEDSAVYLCVSSLAGMVETQYFGPGTRLLVL.

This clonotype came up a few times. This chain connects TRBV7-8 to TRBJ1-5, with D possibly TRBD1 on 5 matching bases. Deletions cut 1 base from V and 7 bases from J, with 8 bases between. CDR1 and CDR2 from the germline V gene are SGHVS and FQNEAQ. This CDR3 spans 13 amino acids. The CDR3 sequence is CASSLGSGQPQHF. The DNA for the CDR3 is TGTGCCAGCAGCTTAGGATCAGGGCAGCCCCAGCATTTT.

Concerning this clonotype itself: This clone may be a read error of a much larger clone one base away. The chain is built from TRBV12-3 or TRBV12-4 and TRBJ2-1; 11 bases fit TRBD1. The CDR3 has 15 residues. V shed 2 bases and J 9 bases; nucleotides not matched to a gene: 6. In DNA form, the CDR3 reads TGTGCCAGCAGTTTAACGGGACAGGGGGGCATTGAGCAGTTCTTC. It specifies CASSLTGQGGIEQFF.

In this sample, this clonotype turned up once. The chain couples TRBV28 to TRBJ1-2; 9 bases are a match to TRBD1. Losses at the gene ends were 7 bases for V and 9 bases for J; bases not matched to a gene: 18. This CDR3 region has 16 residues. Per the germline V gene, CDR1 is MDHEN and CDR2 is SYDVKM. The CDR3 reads CASIPWHSGQGNSYTF. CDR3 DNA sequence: TGTGCCAGCATCCCCTGGCATTCGGGACAGGGAAATAGCTACACCTTC.

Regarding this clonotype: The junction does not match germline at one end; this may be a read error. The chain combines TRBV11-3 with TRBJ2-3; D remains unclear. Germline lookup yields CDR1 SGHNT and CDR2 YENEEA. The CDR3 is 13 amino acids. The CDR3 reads CPSRKSQGGTQYF. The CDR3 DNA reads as TGTCCCAGCAGAAAGAGCCAAGGTGGTACACAGTATTTT.

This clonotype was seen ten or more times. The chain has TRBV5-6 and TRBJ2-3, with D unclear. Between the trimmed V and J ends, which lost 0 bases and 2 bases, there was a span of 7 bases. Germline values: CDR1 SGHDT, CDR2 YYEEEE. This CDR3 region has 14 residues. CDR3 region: CASSLGHSTDTQYF. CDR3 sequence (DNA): TGTGCCAGCAGCTTGGGTCATTCCACAGATACGCAGTATTTT.

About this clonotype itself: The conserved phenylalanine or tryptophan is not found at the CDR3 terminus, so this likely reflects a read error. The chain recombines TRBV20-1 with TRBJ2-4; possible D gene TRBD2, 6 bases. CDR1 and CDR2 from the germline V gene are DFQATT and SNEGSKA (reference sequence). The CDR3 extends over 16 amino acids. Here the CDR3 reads CSVRDRGVGGMDIQYL. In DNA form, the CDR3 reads TGCAGTGTTAGAGATAGGGGAGTGGGAGGAATGGACATTCAGTACTTA.

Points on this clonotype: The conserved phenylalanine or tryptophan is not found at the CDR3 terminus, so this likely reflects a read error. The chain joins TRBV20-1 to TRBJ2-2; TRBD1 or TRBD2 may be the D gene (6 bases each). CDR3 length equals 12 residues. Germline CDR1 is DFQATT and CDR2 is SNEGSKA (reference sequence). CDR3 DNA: TGCAGTGCAAATGGACAGACCGGGGGGCTGTTTATT. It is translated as CSANGQTGGLFI.

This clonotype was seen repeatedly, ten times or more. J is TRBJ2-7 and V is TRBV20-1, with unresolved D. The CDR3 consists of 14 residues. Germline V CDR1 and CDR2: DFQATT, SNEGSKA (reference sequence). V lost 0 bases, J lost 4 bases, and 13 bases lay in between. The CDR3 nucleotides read TGCAGTGCTAGAGATGTTGTAGCCGGGTACGAGCAGTACTTC. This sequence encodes CSARDVVAGYEQYF.